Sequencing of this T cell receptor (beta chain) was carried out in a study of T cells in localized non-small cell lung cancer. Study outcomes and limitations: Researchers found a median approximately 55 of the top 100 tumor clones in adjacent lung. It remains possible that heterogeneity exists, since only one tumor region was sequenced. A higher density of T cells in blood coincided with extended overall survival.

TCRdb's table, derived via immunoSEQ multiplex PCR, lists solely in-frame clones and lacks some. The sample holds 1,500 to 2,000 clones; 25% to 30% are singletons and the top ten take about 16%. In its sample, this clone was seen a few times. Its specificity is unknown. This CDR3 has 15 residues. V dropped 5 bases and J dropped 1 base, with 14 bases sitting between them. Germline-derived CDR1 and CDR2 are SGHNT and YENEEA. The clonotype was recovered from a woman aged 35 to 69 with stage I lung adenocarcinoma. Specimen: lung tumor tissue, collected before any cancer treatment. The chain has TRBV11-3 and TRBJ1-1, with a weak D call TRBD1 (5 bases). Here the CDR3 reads CASSPLGPPNTEAFF. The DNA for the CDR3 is TGTGCCAGCAGCCCCTTGGGACCGCCGAACACTGAAGCTTTCTTT.